This entry lists 20 T cell receptor beta chains sequenced from one sample in a study of T cells in Graves' hyperthyroidism and ophthalmopathy. It was RNA transcripts that yielded the amplified TCR beta CDR3 regions. TCR CDR3 regions were first amplified by RT-PCR with HTBI primers. MiXCR, run by TCRdb on the multiplex PCR reads, gives a single entry per CDR3 protein. The sample has about 520,000 distinct CDR3 sequences, approximately 24% seen once. Sequencing used blood. These receptors were collected from a woman under 40 with Graves' ophthalmopathy.

This clonotype has a count of ten or more. The gene calls are TRBV5-4 and TRBJ1-2; 8 nucleotides agree with TRBD1. CDR3 length: 17 residues. Germline V gene sequence: CDR1 SGHNT, CDR2 YYREEE (reference sequence). Trimming at V came to 0 bases and at J to 2 bases, leaving 9 bases not matched to a gene. This CDR3 is CASSLATDRAANYGYTF. The CDR3 DNA sequence: TGTGCCAGCAGCTTGGCTACGGACAGGGCCGCGAACTATGGCTACACCTTC.

This clonotype showed up many times. A much more abundant neighbour one base away suggests this may be a read error. This chain's CDR3 is CATVPGNNTEAYF. The DNA of the CDR3 is TGTGCCACCGTTCCAGGGAACAACACTGAAGCTTACTTT. The chain joins TRBV24-1 to TRBJ1-1, with D possibly TRBD1 on 5 matching bases. Per the germline V gene, CDR1 is KGHDR and CDR2 is SFDVKD. CDR3 length: 13 residues.

In this sample, this clonotype turned up many times. The CDR3 DNA is TGTGCCAGTAGTATAAACCTAGAAACCTACGAGCAGTACTTC. Its translation is CASSINLETYEQYF. The chain combines TRBV19 with TRBJ2-7; D remains ambiguous. CDR1 is LNHDA and CDR2 is SQIVND in the germline V gene (reference sequence). The V end was cut by 2 bases, the J end by 2 bases, with 10 bases between. This CDR3 spans 14 amino acids.

The sample holds many counts of this clonotype. The chain recombines TRBV6-5 with TRBJ2-2; TRBD1 agrees at 10 bases. Germline assignment: CDR1 MNHEY and CDR2 SVGAGI. The V gene end was trimmed by 6 bases and the J gene end by 4 bases; junction bases not matched to a gene: 2. There are 14 residues in the CDR3. The CDR3 bases are TGTGCCAGCAGGGGACAGGGGTCCACCGGGGAGCTGTTTTTT. Translation gives CASRGQGSTGELFF.

This clonotype was detected ten times or more. This rearrangement joins TRBV12-3 or TRBV12-4 to TRBJ1-1; no firm D call. The CDR3 totals 12 residues. V gave up 8 bases and J gave up 0 bases, with 7 bases separating them. CDR3 protein: CASEGLNTEAFF. In nucleotides, the CDR3 is TGTGCCAGCGAGGGATTGAACACTGAAGCTTTCTTT.

This clonotype was seen once. V gene TRBV6-1 combines with J gene TRBJ2-7; either TRBD1 or TRBD2 may supply D (5 bases each). The CDR3 has 15 residues. The V end lost 3 bases, the J end lost 0 bases, and 12 bases lay between the germline ends. The V gene's germline CDR1 is MNHNS and CDR2 SASEGT. The CDR3 region has the DNA TGTGCCAGCAGTGAGGGACCGGCGGGCTCCTACGAGCAGTACTTC. Translating gives CASSEGPAGSYEQYF.

Many counts were recorded for this clonotype. The V gene is TRBV11-2, the J gene TRBJ2-7; weak D call: TRBD1 (6 bases). The CDR3 is 14 amino acids. V lost 1 base and J 3 bases, leaving 10 bases between the germline ends. CDR1 and CDR2 (germline): SGHAT, FQNNGV. CDR3 DNA: TGTGCCAGCAGCTTAGGGGGACACTTCTACGAGCAGTACTTC. Translating gives CASSLGGHFYEQYF.

The table lists this clonotype with a few counts. It may be a read error: a sequence one base away is much more abundant. The chain has TRBV14 and TRBJ2-2; D remains ambiguous. Germline V gene sequence: CDR1 SGHDN, CDR2 FVKESK. CDR3 length: 13 residues. Trimming removed 0 bases from V and 3 bases from J, with 2 bases in between. The CDR3 DNA sequence: TGTGCCAGCAGCCAAGACTACACCGGGGAGCTGTTTTTT. This codes for CASSQDYTGELFF.

This clonotype was observed a handful of times. This chain joins TRBV28 and TRBJ1-2, with TRBD1 matching 7 bases. The CDR3 sequence is 13 residues long. The V gene end was trimmed by 6 bases and the J gene end by 7 bases; junction bases not matched to a gene: 8. From germline, CDR1 is MDHEN and CDR2 SYDVKM. CDR3 sequence (DNA): TGTGCCAGCAGCTACACAGGGGAAGCTGGCTACACCTTC. Amino acids: CASSYTGEAGYTF.

This clonotype occurred many times. The rearrangement links TRBV6-2 or TRBV6-3 to TRBJ2-2; no reliable D call. CDR3 length: 12 residues. Trimming shortened V by 5 bases and J by 2 bases, and 3 bases separated the two germline ends. The germline V gene has CDR1 MNHEY and CDR2 SVGEGT. For the CDR3, the DNA is TGTGCCAGCAGTCCTAACACCGGGGAGCTGTTTTTT. Its translation: CASSPNTGELFF.

This clonotype was detected many times. The V and J genes are TRBV20-1 and TRBJ2-7; 11 nucleotides agree with TRBD1. Germline assignment: CDR1 DFQATT and CDR2 SNEGSKA (reference sequence). The CDR3 covers 13 residues. The V segment lost 6 bases and the J segment 4 bases; nucleotides outside the gene matches: 5. CDR3 sequence: CSALGTGGYEQYF. CDR3 sequence (DNA): TGCAGTGCCCTCGGGACAGGGGGTTACGAGCAGTACTTC.

This clonotype showed up many times. This chain connects TRBV6-1 to TRBJ2-5; D is uncertain. CDR3 length: 14 residues. V dropped 2 bases and J dropped 5 bases, with 12 bases sitting between them. Germline V gene sequence: CDR1 MNHNS, CDR2 SASEGT. This chain's CDR3 is CASSEKRARETQYF. CDR3 coding DNA: TGTGCCAGCAGTGAAAAAAGAGCGCGGGAGACCCAGTACTTC.

The rearrangement joins TRBV6-1 to TRBJ1-2, with a tentative D call TRBD1 (6 bases). CDR3 length equals 14 residues. V lost 3 bases and J 4 bases, leaving 12 bases between the germline ends. The germline CDR1 and CDR2 sequences are MNHNS and SASEGT. CDR3 sequence reads: CASSDAGGAYGYTF. DNA for the CDR3: TGTGCCAGCAGTGACGCCGGGGGGGCCTATGGCTACACCTTC.

The rearrangement uses TRBV12-3 or TRBV12-4 and TRBJ2-7; D may correspond to TRBD1 or TRBD2 (5 bases each). Trimming took 7 bases from V and 2 from J, leaving 12 bases between them. This CDR3 has 13 amino acids. The CDR3 nucleotides are TGTGCCAGCACCAGGGACCCTACCTACGAGCAGTACTTC. Its protein is CASTRDPTYEQYF.

This clonotype appeared many times. The genes are TRBV6-2 or TRBV6-3 and TRBJ1-1; D uncertain. Germline V gene lookup returns CDR1 MNHEY and CDR2 SVGEGT. The CDR3 spans 14 residues. The V end was cut by 0 bases, the J end by 3 bases, with 8 bases between. CDR3 nucleotide sequence: TGTGCCAGCAGTTACTCGTTAATCGACACTGAAGCTTTCTTT. Amino acids: CASSYSLIDTEAFF.

This clonotype showed up many times. DNA of the CDR3: TGTGCCAGCAGTTCGGACAGGTCATCCTACGAGCAGTACTTC. Encoded protein: CASSSDRSSYEQYF. J is TRBJ2-7 and V is TRBV27; 7 bases align to TRBD1. Trimming removed 4 bases from V and 1 base from J; junction bases left unmatched: 4. Germline V gene data show CDR1 as MNHEY and CDR2 as SMNVEV (reference sequence). The CDR3 has 14 residues.

The chain employs TRBV7-9 and TRBJ2-5; no clear D. Germline lookup yields CDR1 SEHNR and CDR2 FQNEAQ (reference sequence). The CDR3 is made up of 13 amino acids. Trimming removed 4 bases from V and 4 bases from J, with 10 bases in between. The CDR3 is CASSSPSLETQYF. CDR3 DNA sequence: TGTGCCAGCAGCTCGCCTAGTTTAGAGACCCAGTACTTC.

This clonotype showed up just a few times. DNA for the CDR3: TGTGCCAGCAGCTCCCTTGGGACTCTCTACGAGCAGTACTTC. Amino acid sequence: CASSSLGTLYEQYF. The chain recombines TRBV7-2 with TRBJ2-7; D might be TRBD2 (6 bases). The V end lost 4 bases, the J end lost 3 bases, and 13 bases lay between the germline ends. Germline loops: CDR1 SGHTA, CDR2 FQGNSA. CDR3 length equals 14 residues.

This clonotype was recorded only once. The chain carries TRBV7-9 and TRBJ2-7, with TRBD2 identical over 12 bases. CDR1 and CDR2 (germline): SEHNR, FQNEAQ (reference sequence). The CDR3 spans 14 residues. The ends lost 5 bases at V and 5 bases at J; junction bases unmatched: 4. The CDR3 coding sequence is TGTGCCAGCAGCGGAACTAGCGGGAGGAACGAGCAGTACTTC. It codes for CASSGTSGRNEQYF.

There are many counts of this clonotype. The CDR3 bases are TGTGCCAGCGGTCCCGGCGGTGCCACTGAAGCTTTCTTT. This sequence encodes CASGPGGATEAFF. The chain recombines TRBV25-1 with TRBJ1-1; D is uncertain. CDR3 length: 13 residues. Germline loops: CDR1 MGHDK, CDR2 SYGVNS. Trimming took off 8 bases at V and 4 bases at J, with 14 bases between the two ends.